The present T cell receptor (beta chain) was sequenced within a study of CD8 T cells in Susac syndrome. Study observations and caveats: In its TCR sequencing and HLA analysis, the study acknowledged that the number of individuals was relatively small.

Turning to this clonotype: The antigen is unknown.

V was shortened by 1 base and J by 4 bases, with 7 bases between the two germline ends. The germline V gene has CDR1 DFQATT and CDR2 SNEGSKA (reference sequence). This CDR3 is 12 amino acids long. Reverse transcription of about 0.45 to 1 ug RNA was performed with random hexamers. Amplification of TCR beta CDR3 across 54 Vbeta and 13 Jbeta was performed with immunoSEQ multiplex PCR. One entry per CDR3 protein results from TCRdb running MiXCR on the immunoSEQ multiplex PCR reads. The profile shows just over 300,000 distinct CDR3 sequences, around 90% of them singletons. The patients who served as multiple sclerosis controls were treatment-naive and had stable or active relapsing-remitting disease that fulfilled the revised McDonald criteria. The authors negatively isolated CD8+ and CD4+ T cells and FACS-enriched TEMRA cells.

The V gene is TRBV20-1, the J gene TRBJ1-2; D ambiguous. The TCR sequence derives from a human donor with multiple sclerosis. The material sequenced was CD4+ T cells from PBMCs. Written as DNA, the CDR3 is TGCAGTGCTAGAGCCAGACTCTATGGCTACACCTTC. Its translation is CSARARLYGYTF.